This is a list of T cell receptor beta chains from one sample in a study of shared clonotypes between healthy human individuals. Repertoires were generated with immunoSEQ multiplex PCR, while TCRdb's copy carries only in-frame clones and drops some. The profile shows 1.4 million or so clones, 98% of them singletons. The sample was naive CD4+ T cells sorted from blood. The receptors shown here come from a man aged 30-40 years in good health. The CDR3 runs from the conserved cysteine through the conserved F or W. A D gene is named only where the DNA matches it firmly. Clone size is stated in some rows and not others, as once, few, many or a class when expanded.

clone_size	v_call	j_call	d_call	cdr3_aa	cdr3_nt
NA	TRBV7-9	TRBJ2-1	TRBD2	CASSPGLAVYNEQFF	TGTGCCAGCAGCCCTGGACTAGCGGTTTACAATGAGCAGTTCTTC
NA	TRBV14	TRBJ2-7	TRBD1	CASSQPGQLPYEQYF	TGTGCCAGCAGCCAACCGGGACAGTTACCCTACGAGCAGTACTTC
NA	TRBV25-1	TRBJ2-7	NA	CASSLLRGSSYEQYF	TGTGCCAGCAGCCTACTGAGGGGCAGCTCCTACGAGCAGTACTTC
NA	TRBV5-1	TRBJ1-1	NA	CASSSMNTEAFF	TGCGCCAGCAGCAGCATGAACACTGAAGCTTTCTTT
NA	TRBV18	TRBJ2-3	NA	CASSPGGTGTDTQYF	TGTGCCAGCTCACCCGGCGGGACAGGCACAGATACGCAGTATTTT
NA	TRBV19	TRBJ2-2	TRBD1	CASSIDRDGTGELFF	TGTGCCAGTAGTATTGACAGGGATGGTACCGGGGAGCTGTTTTTT
NA	TRBV5-1	TRBJ2-3	TRBD2	CASRAGTSGRLDTQYF	TGCGCCAGCAGGGCCGGGACTAGCGGGAGGCTTGATACGCAGTATTTT
NA	TRBV4-1	TRBJ2-5	NA	CASSLGVGETQYF	TGCGCCAGCAGCCTAGGCGTCGGAGAGACCCAGTACTTC
NA	TRBV6-1	TRBJ1-5	NA	CASSPRTVNQPQHF	TGTGCCAGCAGTCCTCGGACAGTAAATCAGCCCCAGCATTTT
once	TRBV5-1	TRBJ2-3	TRBD1	CASSLGRGLGTDTQYF	TGCGCCAGCAGCTTGGGCAGGGGGCTTGGCACAGATACGCAGTATTTT
NA	TRBV5-4	TRBJ2-7	NA	CASSLSVAASYEQYF	TGTGCCAGCAGCTTATCTGTCGCGGCCTCCTACGAGCAGTACTTC
NA	TRBV9	TRBJ2-1	NA	CASSVDPGDNEQFF	TGTGCCAGCAGCGTAGACCCAGGGGACAATGAGCAGTTCTTC
once	TRBV6-5	TRBJ2-4	TRBD2	CASSSTIPGGNIQYF	TGTGCCAGCAGTTCAACGATCCCCGGGGGGAACATTCAGTACTTC
NA	TRBV18	TRBJ1-2	NA	CASSPRTGNGYTF	TGTGCCAGCTCACCACGAACCGGGAACGGCTACACCTTC
NA	TRBV18	TRBJ1-1	TRBD1	CASSRDRVGIGEAFF	TGTGCCAGCTCACGCGACAGGGTTGGAATCGGTGAAGCTTTCTTT
NA	TRBV5-1	TRBJ2-7	NA	CASGESYEQYF	TGCGCCAGCGGGGAATCCTACGAGCAGTACTTC
NA	TRBV5-5	TRBJ2-7	TRBD2	CASQTSEYEQYF	TGTGCCAGCCAGACTAGCGAATACGAGCAGTACTTC
NA	TRBV6-5	TRBJ1-4	TRBD1	CASSRTGDHEKLFF	TGTGCCAGCAGCCGGACAGGGGATCATGAAAAACTGTTTTTT
NA	TRBV30	TRBJ2-1	TRBD1	CAWSFRTGNEQFF	TGTGCCTGGAGTTTCAGGACAGGCAATGAGCAGTTCTTC
NA	TRBV5-4	TRBJ2-5	TRBD2	CASSLSGTSGSETQYF	TGTGCCAGCAGTTTGTCCGGGACTAGCGGGAGTGAGACCCAGTACTTC
NA	TRBV10-3	TRBJ2-1	NA	CAISGTYEQFF	TGTGCCATCAGTGGGACATATGAGCAGTTCTTC
NA	TRBV28	TRBJ2-3	NA	CASSLERGLQYF	TGTGCCAGCAGTTTAGAACGGGGATTGCAGTATTTT
NA	TRBV11-2	TRBJ2-1	TRBD2	CASSPRGASSSYNEQFF	TGTGCCAGCAGCCCGCGGGGGGCTTCGAGCTCCTACAATGAGCAGTTCTTC
NA	TRBV23-1	TRBJ1-2	NA	CASSKTGNYGYTF	TGCGCCAGCAGTAAAACAGGGAACTATGGCTACACCTTC
NA	TRBV5-1	TRBJ2-1	TRBD2	CASSESGILYNEQFF	TGCGCCAGCAGCGAGAGCGGGATTCTGTACAATGAGCAGTTCTTC
NA	TRBV6-6	TRBJ2-7	NA	CASSYTQVPYEQYF	TGTGCCAGCAGTTATACACAGGTCCCCTACGAGCAGTACTTC
NA	TRBV28	TRBJ2-5	NA	CASVGTETQYF	TGTGCCAGCGTAGGAACAGAGACCCAGTACTTC
NA	TRBV6-5	TRBJ2-7	NA	CASRGPYEQYF	TGTGCCAGCAGGGGCCCCTACGAGCAGTACTTC
NA	TRBV5-1	TRBJ2-3	NA	CASSLAALSTDTQYF	TGCGCCAGCAGCTTAGCGGCCCTTAGCACAGATACGCAGTATTTT
NA	TRBV11-1	TRBJ1-2	TRBD1	CASSLETGGGYTF	TGTGCCAGCAGCTTAGAAACAGGGGGTGGCTACACCTTC
NA	TRBV19	TRBJ2-7	NA	CASSRRGLSYEQYF	TGTGCCAGTAGCCGGCGCGGGTTATCCTACGAGCAGTACTTC
NA	TRBV2	TRBJ1-1	NA	CASSDRVYTEAFF	TGTGCCAGCAGTGATCGGGTCTACACTGAAGCTTTCTTT
NA	TRBV11-2	TRBJ2-3	TRBD2	CASSPGLAVTSTDTQYF	TGTGCCAGCAGCCCTGGACTAGCGGTTACTAGCACAGATACGCAGTATTTT
NA	TRBV5-6	TRBJ1-4	NA	CASSLSGRNEKLFF	TGTGCCAGCAGCTTGTCAGGGCGGAATGAAAAACTGTTTTTT
NA	TRBV7-9	TRBJ2-7	TRBD1	CASTPAGQGAVEQYF	TGTGCCAGCACCCCCGCGGGACAGGGGGCGGTCGAGCAGTACTTC
NA	TRBV5-1	TRBJ2-2	TRBD1	CASSSLLPGTGANTGELFF	TGCGCCAGCAGCTCCCTCCTGCCGGGGACAGGGGCTAACACCGGGGAGCTGTTTTTT
NA	TRBV9	TRBJ2-5	TRBD2	CASSSLAGGRETQYF	TGTGCCAGCAGCTCGCTAGCGGGAGGTCGGGAGACCCAGTACTTC
NA	TRBV5-1	TRBJ2-7	NA	CASNGASRDEQYF	TGCGCCAGCAACGGGGCTAGCCGGGACGAGCAGTACTTC
once	TRBV6-5	TRBJ2-4	TRBD2	CASSYEASGNIQYF	TGTGCCAGCAGTTACGAAGCTAGCGGAAACATTCAGTACTTC
NA	TRBV5-1	TRBJ2-1	NA	CASSLARTLNNEQFF	TGCGCCAGCAGCTTGGCCCGGACACTCAACAATGAGCAGTTCTTC
once	TRBV12-5	TRBJ2-1	TRBD1	CASGLGTGGPYNEQFF	TGTGCTAGTGGTTTGGGGACAGGGGGCCCATACAATGAGCAGTTCTTC
NA	TRBV5-8	TRBJ2-1	NA	CASSDGAVEQFF	TGTGCCAGCAGCGACGGGGCGGTCGAGCAGTTCTTC
NA	TRBV7-2	TRBJ2-7	TRBD2	CASSLALSSGFYEQYF	TGTGCCAGCAGCTTAGCGCTGTCTAGCGGCTTCTACGAGCAGTACTTC
NA	TRBV2	TRBJ2-1	TRBD2	CASSGLAGENSEQFF	TGTGCCAGCAGTGGACTAGCGGGAGAAAACAGTGAGCAGTTCTTC
NA	TRBV7-6	TRBJ2-2	NA	CASSSISAGAGGELFF	TGTGCCAGCAGCTCCATATCGGCGGGGGCTGGCGGGGAGCTGTTTTTT
NA	TRBV28	TRBJ2-7	NA	CASSLYLGQRSSYEQYF	TGTGCCAGCAGTTTATACCTAGGACAGCGGAGTTCTTACGAGCAGTACTTC
NA	TRBV7-2	TRBJ2-7	NA	CASSLGASLVSQYF	TGTGCCAGCAGCTTAGGAGCTTCTTTGGTATCGCAGTACTTC
NA	TRBV19	TRBJ2-7	TRBD1	CASSDRLYEQYF	TGTGCCAGCTCGGACAGGCTCTACGAGCAGTACTTC
NA	TRBV27	TRBJ2-7	NA	CASSFGSPRQVSYEQYF	TGTGCCAGCAGTTTCGGGTCCCCCAGACAGGTCTCCTACGAGCAGTACTTC
NA	TRBV6-5	TRBJ1-5	TRBD1	CASSKDRGLGQPQHF	TGTGCCAGCAGTAAGGACAGGGGGCTGGGGCAGCCCCAGCATTTT
NA	TRBV7-6	TRBJ2-7	TRBD2	CASSLTTGGHGVPYEQYF	TGTGCCAGCAGCTTAACAACGGGGGGTCATGGAGTGCCCTACGAGCAGTACTTC
NA	TRBV19	TRBJ2-6	NA	CASRAQGTGANVLTF	TGTGCCAGTAGGGCACAGGGTACTGGGGCCAACGTCCTGACTTTC
once	TRBV6-1	TRBJ2-6	NA	CASSGPDSNSGANVLTF	TGTGCCAGCAGTGGCCCGGACAGTAACTCTGGGGCCAACGTCCTGACTTTC
NA	TRBV9	TRBJ2-3	TRBD2	CASSGGLASHRDTQYF	TGTGCCAGCAGCGGAGGACTAGCGAGTCATCGGGATACGCAGTATTTT
NA	TRBV5-1	TRBJ2-2	TRBD1	CASSLGTGLNTGELFF	TGCGCCAGCAGCTTAGGGACAGGTCTAAACACCGGGGAGCTGTTTTTT
NA	TRBV5-1	TRBJ2-1	TRBD2	CASSLGVSSGYSSYNEQFF	TGCGCCAGCAGCTTGGGGGTTAGTAGCGGGTATAGCTCCTACAATGAGCAGTTCTTC
NA	TRBV7-7	TRBJ2-7	TRBD2	CASSLASGAEQYF	TGTGCCAGCAGCTTAGCGAGCGGGGCCGAGCAGTACTTC